The TCR beta chain under discussion was sequenced for a study of CD8 T cells in ankylosing spondylitis (dated by TCRdb to 2015 to 2018). General notes on the study: The study profiled T cell receptor beta repertoires in healthy donors and ankylosing spondylitis patients to find disease-linked TCR variants. Peripheral blood samples were taken, and synovial fluid was additionally collected from ankylosing spondylitis patients. The whole study cohort included about a hundred healthy donors and 25 or so ankylosing spondylitis patients.

What the authors observed across the whole study: The disease-linked clones had a CD8+ phenotype and were found at relatively low frequencies in peripheral blood. Blood from ankylosing spondylitis patients appeared to be characterized by a TCR beta motif composed of about 8 highly homologous amino acid variants. Some TCR beta motif variants had previously been reported in synovial fluid and blood of reactive arthritis patients, which suggested common disease-initiation mechanisms. The disease-linked clones were reported as significantly enriched in matched synovial fluid samples from ankylosing spondylitis patients.

The sample was run on an Illumina HiSeq 2500. Quantitative 5'-RACE with molecular barcodes was the method used to prepare the TCR beta libraries. As for how the authors treated the data: A new computational method based on a probabilistic model of VDJ rearrangement was used to identify disease-linked TCR variants. The public reads were reanalyzed by TCRdb: fastp trimming at Q25, MiXCR alignment, in-frame beta chains only. All rows with the same CDR3 protein become a single entry with the most common DNA and genes. Here the V and J calls rest on TCRdb's processing, not on the authors' analysis. Here the sample has more than 250,000 distinct CDR3 sequences; under 14% occur a single time. The ten largest account for roughly 9% of the sample. CDR1 and CDR2, looked up from the germline V gene, are MDHEN and SYDVKM. Including cysteine and phenylalanine, the CDR3 has 18 amino acids. Left in the record is the CDR3 DNA by itself, 54 bases read in frame from the first base. Trimming costs V 2 bases and J 1 base, and their ends lie 18 bases apart.

This clonotype was found many times. There is no known antigen for this receptor. No much larger clonotype is one base removed from it; base qualities were not supplied. The specimen sequenced was blood, either unsorted or a sorted T cell fraction (not recorded which). This TCR derives from a female donor with ankylosing spondylitis or in good health (not recorded which). Recombination linked TRBV28 to TRBJ2-1, and the D gene may be TRBD2, 5 bases matching. The DNA sequence follows: TGTGCCAGCAGTTTAATCTCCCTAGGCGGGCGATCCTACAATGAGCAGTTCTTC. Its product reads: CASSLISLGGRSYNEQFF.